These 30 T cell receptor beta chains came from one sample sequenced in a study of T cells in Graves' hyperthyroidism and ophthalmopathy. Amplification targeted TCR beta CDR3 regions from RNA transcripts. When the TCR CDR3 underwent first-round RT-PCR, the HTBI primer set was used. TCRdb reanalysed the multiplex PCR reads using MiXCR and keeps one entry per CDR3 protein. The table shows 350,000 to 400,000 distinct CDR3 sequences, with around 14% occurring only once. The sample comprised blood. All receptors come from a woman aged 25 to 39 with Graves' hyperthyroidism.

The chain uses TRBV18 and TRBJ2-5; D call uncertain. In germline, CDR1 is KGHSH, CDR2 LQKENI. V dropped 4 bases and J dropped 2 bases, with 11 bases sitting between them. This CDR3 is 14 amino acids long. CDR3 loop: CASSRAVGQETQYF. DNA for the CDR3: TGTGCCAGCTCACGTGCGGTCGGTCAAGAGACCCAGTACTTC.

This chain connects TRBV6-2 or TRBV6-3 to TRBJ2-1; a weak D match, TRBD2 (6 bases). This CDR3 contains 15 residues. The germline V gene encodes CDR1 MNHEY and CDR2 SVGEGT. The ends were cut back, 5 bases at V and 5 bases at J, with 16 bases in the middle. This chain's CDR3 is CASSTGTWGDNEQFF. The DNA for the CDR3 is TGTGCCAGCAGTACCGGGACCTGGGGGGACAATGAGCAGTTCTTC.

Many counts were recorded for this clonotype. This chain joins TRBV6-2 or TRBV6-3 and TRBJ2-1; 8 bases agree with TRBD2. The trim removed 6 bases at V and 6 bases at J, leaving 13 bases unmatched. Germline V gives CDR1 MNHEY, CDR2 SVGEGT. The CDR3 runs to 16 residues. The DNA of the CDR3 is TGTGCCAGCAGGCGAACCGGGACTAGGAAGAGCAATGAGCAGTTCTTC. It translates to CASRRTGTRKSNEQFF.

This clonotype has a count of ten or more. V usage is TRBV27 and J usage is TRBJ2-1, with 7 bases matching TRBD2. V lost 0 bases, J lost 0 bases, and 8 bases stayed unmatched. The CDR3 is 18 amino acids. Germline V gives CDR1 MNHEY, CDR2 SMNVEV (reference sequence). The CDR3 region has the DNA TGTGCCAGCAGTTTATCTCCCCTAGCGGCCAGCTCCTACAATGAGCAGTTCTTC. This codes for CASSLSPLAASSYNEQFF.

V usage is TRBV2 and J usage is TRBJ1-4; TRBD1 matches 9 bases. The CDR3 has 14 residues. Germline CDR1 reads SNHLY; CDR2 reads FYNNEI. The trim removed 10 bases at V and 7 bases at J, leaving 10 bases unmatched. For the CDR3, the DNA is TGTGCCACCAGCAACAGGGGGCTGGGTGAAAAACTGTTTTTT. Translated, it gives CATSNRGLGEKLFF.

As DNA, the CDR3 is TGCGCCAGCAGCTTGGAGCCTAATAGCAATCAGCCCCAGCATTTT. Its translation: CASSLEPNSNQPQHF. The chain combines TRBV5-1 with TRBJ1-5; no reliable D call. Trimming pared 0 bases from V and 0 bases from J, leaving 7 bases between. Germline loops: CDR1 SGHRS, CDR2 YFSETQ. The CDR3 sequence is 15 residues long.

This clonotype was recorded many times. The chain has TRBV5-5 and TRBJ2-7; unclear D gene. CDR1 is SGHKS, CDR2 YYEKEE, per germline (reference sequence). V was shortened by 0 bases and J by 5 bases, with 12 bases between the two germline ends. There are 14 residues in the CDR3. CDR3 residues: CASSLGTNKDEQYF. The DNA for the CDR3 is TGTGCCAGCAGCTTGGGAACGAACAAGGACGAGCAGTACTTC.

The DNA for the CDR3 is TGTGCCAGCAGTGACAAGACTTTCACCGGGGAGCTGTTTTTT. The encoded protein is CASSDKTFTGELFF. V and J are TRBV6-4 and TRBJ2-2; unclear D gene. The CDR3 is 14 residues long. Trimming cost V 2 bases and J 4 bases, with 8 bases left between them. Germline V gene lookup returns CDR1 MRHNA and CDR2 SNTAGT.

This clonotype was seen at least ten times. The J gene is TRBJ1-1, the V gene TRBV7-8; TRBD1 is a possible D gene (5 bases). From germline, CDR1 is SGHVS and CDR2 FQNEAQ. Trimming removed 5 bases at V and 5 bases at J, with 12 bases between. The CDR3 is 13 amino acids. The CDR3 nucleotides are TGTGCCAGCAGCCACGGGGCAGGGACTGAAGCTTTCTTT. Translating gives CASSHGAGTEAFF.

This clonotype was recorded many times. The CDR3 DNA reads as TGTGCCAGCAGCTACTCGGGAAACGTTAACACTGAAGCTTTCTTT. It codes for CASSYSGNVNTEAFF. This chain uses TRBV5-6 with TRBJ1-1; D remains ambiguous. CDR1 SGHDT and CDR2 YYEEEE come from the germline V gene. V lost 3 bases to trimming and J lost 2 bases, with 14 bases between them. There are 15 residues in the CDR3.

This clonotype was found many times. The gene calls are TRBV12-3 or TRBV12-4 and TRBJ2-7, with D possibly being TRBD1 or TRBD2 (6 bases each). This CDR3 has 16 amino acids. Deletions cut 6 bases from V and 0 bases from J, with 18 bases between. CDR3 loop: CASSPLGGTRSYEQYF. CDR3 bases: TGTGCCAGCAGCCCATTAGGGGGGACCCGCTCCTACGAGCAGTACTTC.

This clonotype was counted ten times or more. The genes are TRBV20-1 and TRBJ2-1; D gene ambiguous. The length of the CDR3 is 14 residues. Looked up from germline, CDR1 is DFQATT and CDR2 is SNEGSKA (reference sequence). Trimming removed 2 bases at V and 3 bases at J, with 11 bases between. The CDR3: CSARLVLNYNEQFF. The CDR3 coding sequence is TGCAGTGCTAGACTAGTCTTAAACTACAATGAGCAGTTCTTC.

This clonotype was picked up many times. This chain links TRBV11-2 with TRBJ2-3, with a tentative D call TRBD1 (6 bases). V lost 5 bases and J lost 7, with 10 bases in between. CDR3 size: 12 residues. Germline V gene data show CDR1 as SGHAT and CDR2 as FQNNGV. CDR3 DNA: TGTGCCAGCAGCGTCACAGGGAATACGCAGTATTTT. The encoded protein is CASSVTGNTQYF.

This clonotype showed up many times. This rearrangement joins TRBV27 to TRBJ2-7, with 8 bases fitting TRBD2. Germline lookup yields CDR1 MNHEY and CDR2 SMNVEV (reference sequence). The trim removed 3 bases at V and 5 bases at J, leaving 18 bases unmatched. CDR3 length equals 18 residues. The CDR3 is CASSFRGTGAGEINEQYF. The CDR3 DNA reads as TGTGCCAGCAGTTTTCGGGGGACGGGAGCGGGAGAAATAAACGAGCAGTACTTC.

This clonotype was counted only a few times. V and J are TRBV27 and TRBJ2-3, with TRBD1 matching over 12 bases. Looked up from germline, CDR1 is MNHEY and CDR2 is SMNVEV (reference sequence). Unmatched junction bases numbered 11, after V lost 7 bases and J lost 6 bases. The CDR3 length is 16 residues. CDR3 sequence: CASTLLGQGARDTQYF. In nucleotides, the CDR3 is TGTGCCAGCACTCTTCTGGGACAGGGGGCTCGTGATACGCAGTATTTT.

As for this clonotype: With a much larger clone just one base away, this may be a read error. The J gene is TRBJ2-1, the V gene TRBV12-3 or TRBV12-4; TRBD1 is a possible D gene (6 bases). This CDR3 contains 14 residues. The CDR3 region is CASSLAWTDNGQFF. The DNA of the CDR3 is TGTGCCAGCAGTTTAGCCTGGACAGACAATGGGCAGTTCTTC.

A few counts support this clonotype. This CDR3 reads CASSLDTSRETQYF. The CDR3 DNA is TGTGCCAGCAGTTTGGACACGTCCCGGGAGACCCAGTACTTC. The V and J genes are TRBV28 and TRBJ2-5, with a weak D call TRBD1 (5 bases). The CDR3 totals 14 residues. The V gene lost 3 bases and the J gene lost 5 bases, with 13 bases spanning the gap. Germline lookup yields CDR1 MDHEN and CDR2 SYDVKM.

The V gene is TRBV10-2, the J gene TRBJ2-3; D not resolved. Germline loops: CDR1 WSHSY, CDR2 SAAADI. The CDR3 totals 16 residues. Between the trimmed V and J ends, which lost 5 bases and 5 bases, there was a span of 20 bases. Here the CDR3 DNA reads TGCGCCAGCAGTCCAGTCGACACAGACTCACAAGATACGCAGTATTTT. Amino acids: CASSPVDTDSQDTQYF.

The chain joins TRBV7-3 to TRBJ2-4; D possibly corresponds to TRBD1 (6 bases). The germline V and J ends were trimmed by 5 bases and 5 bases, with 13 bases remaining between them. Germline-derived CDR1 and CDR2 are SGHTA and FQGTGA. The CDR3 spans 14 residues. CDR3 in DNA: TGTGCCAGCAGCCTACAGGGTTTGCAAAACATTCAGTACTTC. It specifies CASSLQGLQNIQYF.

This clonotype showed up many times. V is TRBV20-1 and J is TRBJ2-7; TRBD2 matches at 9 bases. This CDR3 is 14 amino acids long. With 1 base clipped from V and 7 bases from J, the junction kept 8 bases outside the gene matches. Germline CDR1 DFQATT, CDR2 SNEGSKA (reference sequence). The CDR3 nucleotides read TGCAGTGCTAGAGTTAGCGGGAGTGGAAGGGAGCAGTACTTC. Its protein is CSARVSGSGREQYF.

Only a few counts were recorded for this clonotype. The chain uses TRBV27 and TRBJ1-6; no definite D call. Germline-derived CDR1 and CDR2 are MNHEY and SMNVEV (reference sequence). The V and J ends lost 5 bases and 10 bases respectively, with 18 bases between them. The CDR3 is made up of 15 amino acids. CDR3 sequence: CASSPTLRGGSPLHF. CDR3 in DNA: TGTGCCAGCAGTCCGACCCTTCGGGGAGGATCACCCCTCCACTTT.

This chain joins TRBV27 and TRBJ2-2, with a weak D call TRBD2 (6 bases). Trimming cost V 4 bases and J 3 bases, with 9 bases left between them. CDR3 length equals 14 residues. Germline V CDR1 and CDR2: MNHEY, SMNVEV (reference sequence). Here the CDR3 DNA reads TGTGCCAGCAGTTCGGCGGGATACACCGGGGAGCTGTTTTTT. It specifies CASSSAGYTGELFF.

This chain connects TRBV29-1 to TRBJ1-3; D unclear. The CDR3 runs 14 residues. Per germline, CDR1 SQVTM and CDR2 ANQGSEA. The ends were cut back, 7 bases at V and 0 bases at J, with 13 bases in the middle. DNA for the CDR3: TGCAGCGCCCGAACTGAAGGCTCTGGAAACACCATATATTTT. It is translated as CSARTEGSGNTIYF. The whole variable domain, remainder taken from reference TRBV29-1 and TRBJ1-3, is SAVISQKPSRDICQRGTSLTIQCQVDSQVTMMFWYRQQPGQSLTLIATANQGSEATYESGFVIDKFPISRPNLTFSTLTVSNMSPEDSSIYLCSARTEGSGNTIYFGEGSWLTVV.

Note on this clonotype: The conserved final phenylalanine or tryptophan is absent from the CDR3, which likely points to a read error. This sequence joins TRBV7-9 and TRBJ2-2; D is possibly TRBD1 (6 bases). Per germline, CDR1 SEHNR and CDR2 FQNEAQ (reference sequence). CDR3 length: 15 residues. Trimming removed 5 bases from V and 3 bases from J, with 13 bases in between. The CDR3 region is CASSAGAADTGELFL. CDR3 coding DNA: TGTGCCAGCAGCGCAGGGGCCGCGGACACCGGGGAGCTGTTTCTT.

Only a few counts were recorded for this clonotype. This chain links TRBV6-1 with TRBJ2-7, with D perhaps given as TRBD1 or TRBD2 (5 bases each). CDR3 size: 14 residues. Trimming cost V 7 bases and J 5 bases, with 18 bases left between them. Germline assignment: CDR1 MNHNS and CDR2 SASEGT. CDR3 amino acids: CASNPGWRSHEQYF. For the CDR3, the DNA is TGTGCCAGCAACCCAGGGTGGAGGAGCCACGAGCAGTACTTC.

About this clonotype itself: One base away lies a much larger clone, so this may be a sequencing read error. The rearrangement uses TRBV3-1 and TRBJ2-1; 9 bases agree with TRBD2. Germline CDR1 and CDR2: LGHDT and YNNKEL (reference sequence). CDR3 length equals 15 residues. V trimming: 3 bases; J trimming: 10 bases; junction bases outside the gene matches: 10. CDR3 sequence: CASSQREGRSGEQFF. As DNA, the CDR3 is TGTGCCAGCAGCCAGCGGGAGGGCCGGTCAGGGGAGCAGTTCTTC.

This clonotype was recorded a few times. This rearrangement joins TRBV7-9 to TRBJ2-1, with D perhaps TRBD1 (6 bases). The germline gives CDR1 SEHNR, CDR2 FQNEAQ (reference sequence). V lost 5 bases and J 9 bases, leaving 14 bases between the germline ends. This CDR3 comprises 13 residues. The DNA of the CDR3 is TGTGCCAGCAGCGCTCACAGGGACGCTGAGCAGTTCTTC. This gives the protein CASSAHRDAEQFF.

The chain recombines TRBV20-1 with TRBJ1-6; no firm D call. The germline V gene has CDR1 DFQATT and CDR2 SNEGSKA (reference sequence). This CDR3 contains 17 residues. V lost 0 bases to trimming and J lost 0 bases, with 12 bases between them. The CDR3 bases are TGCAGTGCTAGAGATAAGGAGTTTAGCTCCTATAATTCACCCCTCCACTTT. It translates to CSARDKEFSSYNSPLHF.

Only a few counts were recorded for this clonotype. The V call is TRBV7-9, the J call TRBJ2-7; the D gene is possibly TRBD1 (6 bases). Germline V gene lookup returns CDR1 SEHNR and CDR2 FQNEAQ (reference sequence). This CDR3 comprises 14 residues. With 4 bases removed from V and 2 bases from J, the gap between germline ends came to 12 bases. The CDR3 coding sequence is TGTGCCAGCAGCTCGTACAGGGATCCCTACGAGCAGTACTTC. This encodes CASSSYRDPYEQYF. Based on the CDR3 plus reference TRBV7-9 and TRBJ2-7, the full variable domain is DTGVSQNPRHKITKRGQNVTFRCDPISEHNRLYWYRQTLGQGPEFLTYFQNEAQLEKSRLLSDRFSAERPKGSFSTLEIQRTEQGDSAMYLCASSSYRDPYEQYFGPGTRLTVT.

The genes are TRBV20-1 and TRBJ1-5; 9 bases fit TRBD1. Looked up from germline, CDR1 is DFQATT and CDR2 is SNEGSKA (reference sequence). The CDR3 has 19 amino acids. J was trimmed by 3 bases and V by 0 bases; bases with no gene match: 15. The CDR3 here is CSARDLIIGGQGNNQPQHF. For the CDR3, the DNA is TGCAGTGCTAGAGATCTAATTATCGGAGGACAGGGGAACAATCAGCCCCAGCATTTT.